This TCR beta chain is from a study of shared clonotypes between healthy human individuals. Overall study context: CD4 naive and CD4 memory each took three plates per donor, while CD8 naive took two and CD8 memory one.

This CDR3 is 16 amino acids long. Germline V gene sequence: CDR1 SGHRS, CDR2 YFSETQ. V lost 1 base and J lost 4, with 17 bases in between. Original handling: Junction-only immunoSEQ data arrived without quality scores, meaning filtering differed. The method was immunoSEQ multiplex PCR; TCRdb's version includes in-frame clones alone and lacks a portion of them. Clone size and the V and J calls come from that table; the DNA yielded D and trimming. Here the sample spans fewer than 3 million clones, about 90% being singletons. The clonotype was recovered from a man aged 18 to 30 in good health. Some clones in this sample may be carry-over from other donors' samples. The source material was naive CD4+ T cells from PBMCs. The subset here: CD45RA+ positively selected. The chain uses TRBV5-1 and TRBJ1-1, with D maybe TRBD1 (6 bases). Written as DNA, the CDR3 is TGCGCCAGCAGCTTGACAGGGCAGGTGGGGGCCACTGAAGCTTTCTTT. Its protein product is CASSLTGQVGATEAFF.